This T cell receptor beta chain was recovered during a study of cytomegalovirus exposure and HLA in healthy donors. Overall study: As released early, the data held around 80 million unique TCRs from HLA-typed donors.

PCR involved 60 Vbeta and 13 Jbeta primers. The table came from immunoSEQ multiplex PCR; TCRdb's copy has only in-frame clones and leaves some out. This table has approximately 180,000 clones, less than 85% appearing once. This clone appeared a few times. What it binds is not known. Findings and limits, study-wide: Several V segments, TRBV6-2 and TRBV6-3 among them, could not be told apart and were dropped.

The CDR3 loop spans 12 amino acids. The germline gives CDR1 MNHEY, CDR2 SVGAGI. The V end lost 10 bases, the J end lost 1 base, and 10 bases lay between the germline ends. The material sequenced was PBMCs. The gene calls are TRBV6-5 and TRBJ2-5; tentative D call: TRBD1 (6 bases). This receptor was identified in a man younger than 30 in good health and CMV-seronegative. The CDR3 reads CATRDTQETQYF. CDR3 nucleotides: TGTGCCACACGGGACACCCAAGAGACCCAGTACTTC.